Following are 22 T cell receptor beta chains from one sample sequenced in a study of identical twins. TCRdb called the 5' RACE reads again in MiXCR, with one record for every CDR3 protein. The repertoire has 690,000 or so distinct CDR3 sequences, less than 10% of them found once; the top ten carry around 0.98%. This sample was shared with a second study, whose subject was yellow fever vaccine responses in identical twins.

The sample taken for sequencing was PBMCs. These receptors all come from a woman under 30 in good health.

This clonotype was counted at least ten times. The rearrangement links TRBV20-1 to TRBJ2-7; TRBD1 matches 9 bases. Germline CDR1 and CDR2: DFQATT and SNEGSKA (reference sequence). There are 13 residues in the CDR3. The ends lost 3 bases at V and 5 bases at J; junction bases unmatched: 5. CDR3 bases: TGCAGTGCTAGGGGACAGGGAGGCCACGAGCAGTACTTC. It translates to CSARGQGGHEQYF.

This clonotype appeared a few times. This chain links TRBV6-5 with TRBJ2-2; tentative D call: TRBD2 (6 bases). Trimming shortened V by 4 bases and J by 4 bases, and 13 bases separated the two germline ends. The CDR3 extends over 15 amino acids. The germline CDR1 and CDR2 sequences are MNHEY and SVGAGI. In nucleotides, the CDR3 is TGTGCCAGCAGTTTGACTAGAACGAGCACCGGGGAGCTGTTTTTT. Translating gives CASSLTRTSTGELFF.

This clonotype came up many times. The chain is built from TRBV5-1 and TRBJ2-5, with 9 bases matching TRBD1. V lost 0 bases, J lost 4 bases, and 4 bases stayed unmatched. The CDR3 has 15 amino acids. Germline V lookup: CDR1 SGHRS, CDR2 YFSETQ. The CDR3 spells CASSLDRGHAETQYF. The CDR3 bases are TGCGCCAGCAGCTTGGACAGGGGGCATGCAGAGACCCAGTACTTC. Together with reference TRBV5-1 and TRBJ2-5, the CDR3 gives the full variable domain: KAGVTQTPRYLIKTRGQQVTLSCSPISGHRSVSWYQQTPGQGLQFLFEYFSETQRNKGNFPGRFSGRQFSNSRSEMNVSTLELGDSALYLCASSLDRGHAETQYFGPGTRLLVL.

This clonotype showed up just a few times. The CDR3 nucleotides are TGTGCCACCAGCGGGGGAGAGTCCTATAATTCACCCCTCCACTTT. It specifies CATSGGESYNSPLHF. The genes are TRBV15 and TRBJ1-6; the D gene is possibly TRBD1 (5 bases). The V gene lost 5 bases and the J gene lost 1 base, with 9 bases spanning the gap. Germline CDR1 and CDR2: LNHNV and YYDKDF (reference sequence). CDR3 size: 15 residues.

This clonotype was seen only a few times. The chain is built from TRBV28 and TRBJ2-7; D is unresolved. Germline CDR1 and CDR2: MDHEN and SYDVKM. CDR3 length: 15 amino acids. Trimming took 6 bases from V and 1 from J, leaving 16 bases between them. For the CDR3, the DNA is TGTGCCAGCAGCTTGGACCACGGTCGGTCCTACGAGCAGTACTTC. This sequence encodes CASSLDHGRSYEQYF.

The gene calls are TRBV19 and TRBJ2-2; D perhaps matches TRBD2 (5 bases). The length of the CDR3 is 13 residues. Deletions cut 7 bases from V and 6 bases from J, with 12 bases between. The germline CDR1 and CDR2 sequences are LNHDA and SQIVND (reference sequence). CDR3 DNA sequence: TGTGCCAGTATAGCGATCCTCTCCGGGGAGCTGTTTTTT. The encoded protein is CASIAILSGELFF.

Many counts were recorded for this clonotype. This rearrangement joins TRBV29-1 to TRBJ2-6; a possible D gene is TRBD1 (5 bases). Trimming removed 0 bases from V and 0 bases from J, with 15 bases in between. Germline-derived CDR1 and CDR2 are SQVTM and ANQGSEA. The CDR3 totals 18 residues. CDR3 residues: CSVEDRQGLISGANVLTF. CDR3 coding DNA: TGCAGCGTTGAAGATAGGCAGGGATTAATCTCTGGGGCCAACGTCCTGACTTTC.

The V and J genes are TRBV19 and TRBJ1-4, with unresolved D. V gave up 7 bases and J gave up 10 bases, with 22 bases separating them. This CDR3 contains 15 residues. Germline loops: CDR1 LNHDA, CDR2 SQIVND (reference sequence). Here the CDR3 reads CASTPSGNIGGKLFF. CDR3 nucleotide sequence: TGTGCCAGTACTCCGTCGGGGAACATCGGAGGAAAACTGTTTTTT.

V usage is TRBV7-9 and J usage is TRBJ2-3, with unresolved D. Between the trimmed V and J ends, which lost 2 bases and 0 bases, there was a span of 6 bases. This CDR3 is built from 14 residues. The V gene's germline CDR1 is SEHNR and CDR2 FQNEAQ (reference sequence). The DNA of the CDR3 is TGTGCCAGCAGCTTAATCGTGAGCACAGATACGCAGTATTTT. Translated: CASSLIVSTDTQYF.

This clonotype was detected a few times. The chain joins TRBV6-5 to TRBJ2-2; 8 bases are shared with TRBD2. CDR1 MNHEY and CDR2 SVGAGI come from the germline V gene. This CDR3 has 16 amino acids. The V segment lost 2 bases and the J segment 3 bases; nucleotides outside the gene matches: 5. The CDR3 here is CASSYDAGGYTGELFF. The CDR3 DNA is TGTGCCAGCAGTTACGACGCGGGGGGATACACCGGGGAGCTGTTTTTT.

This clonotype was observed a few times. The J gene is TRBJ2-5, the V gene TRBV18, with D perhaps TRBD2 (6 bases). The CDR3 runs to 17 residues. The germline CDR1 and CDR2 sequences are KGHSH and LQKENI. V dropped 2 bases and J dropped 2 bases, with 18 bases sitting between them. The CDR3 loop is CASSPIQGGIKQETQYF. CDR3 in DNA: TGTGCCAGCTCACCAATCCAGGGCGGGATTAAGCAAGAGACCCAGTACTTC.

The chain combines TRBV29-1 with TRBJ2-7; D assignment may be TRBD1 or TRBD2 (6 bases each). The germline gives CDR1 SQVTM, CDR2 ANQGSEA. CDR3 length: 13 residues. The ends were cut back, 5 bases at V and 5 bases at J, with 16 bases in the middle. In nucleotides, the CDR3 is TGCAGCGTTAAACCCTCGGGGGCCGACGAGCAGTACTTC. As protein: CSVKPSGADEQYF.

The rearrangement uses TRBV4-2 and TRBJ2-7, with D unresolved. CDR3 length: 13 residues. Germline CDR1 LGHNA, CDR2 YNFKEQ. Between the trimmed V and J ends, which lost 1 base and 6 bases, there was a span of 10 bases. The CDR3 nucleotides read TGTGCCAGCAGCCAAGTAAGGCAAAGCGAGCAGTACTTC. This encodes CASSQVRQSEQYF.

This clonotype was observed a few times. The CDR3 is CASSRQGGVGYTF. The CDR3 DNA reads TGTGCCAGCAGCCGACAGGGAGGCGTCGGCTACACCTTC. The chain carries TRBV14 and TRBJ1-2; 7 bases are shared with TRBD1. From germline, CDR1 is SGHDN and CDR2 FVKESK. V shed 4 bases and J 8 bases; nucleotides not matched to a gene: 7. The CDR3 consists of 13 residues.

This clonotype was counted at least ten times. This chain connects TRBV12-3 or TRBV12-4 to TRBJ2-3; no definite D call. Trimming shortened V by 6 bases and J by 2 bases, and 3 bases separated the two germline ends. The CDR3 extends over 11 amino acids. CDR3 DNA: TGTGCCAGCAGCCCCACAGATACGCAGTATTTT. Residues: CASSPTDTQYF.

The CDR3, as DNA: TGCAGCGGGGGGGACCACTCCTACAATGAGCAGTTCTTC. Protein product: CSGGDHSYNEQFF. The chain recombines TRBV29-1 with TRBJ2-1, with D possibly matching TRBD2 (6 bases). This CDR3 has 13 residues. CDR1 is SQVTM and CDR2 is ANQGSEA in the germline V gene. V was clipped by 7 bases and J by 0 bases, with 10 bases between them.

V gene TRBV19 combines with J gene TRBJ2-5; tentatively, D is TRBD1 (6 bases). Trimming pared 7 bases from V and 1 base from J, leaving 13 bases between. This CDR3 spans 14 amino acids. Germline V lookup: CDR1 LNHDA, CDR2 SQIVND (reference sequence). The DNA of the CDR3 is TGTGCCAGTATGGGGGCTAGCCGCCAAGAGACCCAGTACTTC. It specifies CASMGASRQETQYF. Variable domain in full (rest from reference TRBV19 and TRBJ2-5): DGGITQSPKYLFRKEGQNVTLSCEQNLNHDAMYWYRQDPGQGLRLIYYSQIVNDFQKGDIAEGYSVSREKKESFPLTVTSAQKNPTAFYLCASMGASRQETQYFGPGTRLLVL.

This clonotype occurred many times. This chain joins TRBV10-3 and TRBJ2-5; 11 bases line up with TRBD2. This CDR3 contains 14 residues. Trimming took 6 bases from V and 4 from J; bases not matched to a gene: 4. The germline gives CDR1 ENHRY, CDR2 SYGVKD. CDR3 region: CAIRRGTSGETQYF. CDR3 sequence (DNA): TGTGCCATCAGGCGAGGGACTAGCGGAGAGACCCAGTACTTC.

Ten or more counts support this clonotype. The chain joins TRBV4-2 to TRBJ2-7; TRBD2 aligns across 14 bases. The CDR3 runs to 18 residues. Trimming removed 0 bases from V and 2 bases from J; junction bases left unmatched: 6. The germline V gene has CDR1 LGHNA and CDR2 YNFKEQ. CDR3 DNA: TGTGCCAGCAGCCAAGACCCGGGACTAGCGGGGGCCACCTACGAGCAGTACTTC. Protein: CASSQDPGLAGATYEQYF.

This clonotype was counted ten times or more. The chain recombines TRBV11-2 with TRBJ2-7, with D tentatively TRBD1 (6 bases). The CDR3 totals 13 residues. V gave up 5 bases and J gave up 6 bases, with 14 bases separating them. Germline V gene sequence: CDR1 SGHAT, CDR2 FQNNGV. CDR3 sequence: CASSHTQGSEQYF. The CDR3 coding sequence is TGTGCCAGCAGCCATACACAGGGCAGCGAGCAGTACTTC.

This clonotype showed up just a few times. This sequence joins TRBV20-1 and TRBJ2-1, with D possibly being TRBD1 (6 bases). The CDR3 covers 12 residues. Looked up from germline, CDR1 is DFQATT and CDR2 is SNEGSKA (reference sequence). Trimming took 3 bases from V and 10 from J, leaving 13 bases between them. The CDR3 is CSASLPGDEQFF. The DNA for the CDR3 is TGCAGTGCTAGTTTGCCAGGGGACGAGCAGTTCTTC.

This clonotype was recorded at least ten times. The rearrangement links TRBV29-1 to TRBJ2-7, with 10 bases identical to TRBD1. The CDR3 sequence is 13 residues long. The V gene end was trimmed by 7 bases and the J gene end by 4 bases; junction bases not matched to a gene: 7. The V gene's germline CDR1 is SQVTM and CDR2 ANQGSEA. CDR3 nucleotides: TGCAGCGCCCAGCGACAGGGGGCATACGAGCAGTACTTC. Amino acids: CSAQRQGAYEQYF.